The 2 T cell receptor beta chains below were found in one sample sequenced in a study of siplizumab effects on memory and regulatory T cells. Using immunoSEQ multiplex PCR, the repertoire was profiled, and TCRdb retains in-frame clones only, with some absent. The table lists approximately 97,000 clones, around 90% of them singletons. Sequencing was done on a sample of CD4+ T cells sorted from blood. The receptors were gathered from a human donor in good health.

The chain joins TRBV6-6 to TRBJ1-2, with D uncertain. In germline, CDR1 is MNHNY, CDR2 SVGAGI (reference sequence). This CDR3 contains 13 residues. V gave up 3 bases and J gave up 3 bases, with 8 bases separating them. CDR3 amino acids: CASSYDTYYGYTF. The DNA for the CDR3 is TGTGCCAGCAGTTATGACACTTACTATGGCTACACCTTC.

The DNA of the CDR3 is TGTGCCAGCAGGATCGGCGGTTCGGAGCAGTTCTTC. It encodes CASRIGGSEQFF. The J gene is TRBJ2-1, the V gene TRBV2; the D is unclear. This CDR3 is 12 amino acids long. V lost 6 bases and J 10 bases, leaving 13 bases between the germline ends. Germline CDR1 and CDR2: SNHLY and FYNNEI.